The clone carrying this T cell receptor beta chain was picked up many times. Germline CDR1 and CDR2: LGHDT and YNNKEL (reference sequence). The CDR3 covers 15 residues. Unmatched junction bases numbered 5, after V lost 1 base and J lost 6 bases. These data are taken from a study of CD8+CD57+ T cells in acquired aplastic anemia. Researchers used genomic DNA as the template to profile TCR beta VDJ and CDR3. Via MiXCR, TCRdb re-called the reads, giving one row per CDR3 protein. The data contain 250,000 to 300,000 distinct CDR3 sequences, about 50% of them seen just once; the ten biggest clones take up under 1.5%. For sequencing, patients were chosen who had shown expansion of CD8+CD57+ cells by flow cytometry.

Specimen: sorted CD4+, CD8+, or CD8+CD57+ T cells (not recorded which) from PBMCs. The receptor's source is a human donor with aplastic anemia. The chain has TRBV3-1 and TRBJ2-1, with 8 bases identical to TRBD2. For the CDR3, the DNA is TGTGCCAGCAGCCAAGTGCCTAGCGGGCCCAATGAGCAGTTCTTC. Translated: CASSQVPSGPNEQFF.